The clone carrying this T cell receptor beta chain was picked up one time. Germline CDR1 reads SGHTA; CDR2 reads FQGTGA. Germline trimming cut 5 bases from V and 4 bases from J; bases unmatched to any gene: 7. This CDR3 comprises 15 residues. Sequenced by immunoSEQ multiplex PCR; TCRdb stores in-frame clones only, minus some. The repertoire includes roughly 80,000 clones, roughly nine tenths of them detected once, and 2.5% to 3% sits in the top ten. The data derive from a study of blood T cell repertoires in COVID-19. This chain connects TRBV7-3 to TRBJ2-2; 7 nucleotides align to TRBD2. The origin of this receptor is a man aged 45-60 years with COVID-19, enrolled during active disease. Source material: peripheral blood. CDR3 coding DNA: TGTGCCAGCAGCGCGGCTAGCGGCCCCACCGGGGAGCTGTTTTTT. The encoded protein is CASSAASGPTGELFF.